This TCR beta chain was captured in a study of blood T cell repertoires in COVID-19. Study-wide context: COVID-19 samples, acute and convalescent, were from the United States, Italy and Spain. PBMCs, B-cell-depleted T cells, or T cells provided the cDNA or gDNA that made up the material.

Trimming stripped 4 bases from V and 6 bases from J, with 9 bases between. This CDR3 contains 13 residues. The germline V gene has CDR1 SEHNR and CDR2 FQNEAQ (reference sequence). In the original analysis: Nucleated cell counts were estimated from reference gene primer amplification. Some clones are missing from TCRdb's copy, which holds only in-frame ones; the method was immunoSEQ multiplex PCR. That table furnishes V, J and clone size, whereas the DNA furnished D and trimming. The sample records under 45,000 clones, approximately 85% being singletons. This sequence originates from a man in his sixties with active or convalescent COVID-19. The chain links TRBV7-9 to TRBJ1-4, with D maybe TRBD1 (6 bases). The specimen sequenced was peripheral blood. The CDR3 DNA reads TGTGCCAGCAGCTCCGGACAGTATGAAAAACTGTTTTTT. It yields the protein CASSSGQYEKLFF.